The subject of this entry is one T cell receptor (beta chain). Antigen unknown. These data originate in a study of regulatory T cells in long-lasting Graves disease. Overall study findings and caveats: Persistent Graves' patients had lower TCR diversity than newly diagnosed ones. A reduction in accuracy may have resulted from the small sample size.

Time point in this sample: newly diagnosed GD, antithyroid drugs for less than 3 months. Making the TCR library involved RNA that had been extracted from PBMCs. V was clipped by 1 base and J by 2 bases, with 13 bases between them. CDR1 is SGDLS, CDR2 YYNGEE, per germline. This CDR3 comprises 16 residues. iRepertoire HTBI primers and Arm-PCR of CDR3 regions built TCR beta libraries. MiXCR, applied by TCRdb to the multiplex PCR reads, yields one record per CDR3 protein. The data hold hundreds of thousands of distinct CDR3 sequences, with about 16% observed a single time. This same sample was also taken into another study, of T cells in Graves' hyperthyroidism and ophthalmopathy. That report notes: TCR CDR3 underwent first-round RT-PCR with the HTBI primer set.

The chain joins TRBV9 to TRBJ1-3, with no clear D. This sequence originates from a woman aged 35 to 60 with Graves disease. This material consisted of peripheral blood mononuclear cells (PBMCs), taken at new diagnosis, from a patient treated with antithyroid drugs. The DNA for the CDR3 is TGTGCCAGCAGCGTAAACCAAGCTCGCCCTGGAAACACCATATATTTT. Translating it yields CASSVNQARPGNTIYF.